The next 7 T cell receptor beta chains were all read from a single sample in a study of blood T cell repertoires in COVID-19. The data were produced by immunoSEQ multiplex PCR, yet TCRdb's version contains in-frame clones alone and is incomplete. The sample holds 35,000 to 45,000 clones; over 60% are singletons and the top ten take 1.5% to 2%. Source material: peripheral blood. These receptors were taken from a man between 60 and 70 years old with active COVID-19.

The rearrangement uses TRBV15 and TRBJ1-1; tentative D call: TRBD1 (5 bases). The V gene's germline CDR1 is LNHNV and CDR2 YYDKDF (reference sequence). The CDR3 runs to 14 residues. The V end lost 3 bases, the J end lost 1 base, and 9 bases lay between the germline ends. The chain's CDR3 is CATSRDTSNTEAFF. DNA for the CDR3: TGTGCCACCAGCAGGGACACTTCGAACACTGAAGCTTTCTTT.

V is TRBV2 and J is TRBJ1-3, with D possibly matching TRBD1 (5 bases). V dropped 11 bases and J dropped 4 bases, with 15 bases sitting between them. This CDR3 comprises 13 residues. CDR1 and CDR2 from the germline V gene are SNHLY and FYNNEI. The CDR3 DNA reads as TGTGCCTCCCTAAGGGGTTCAGGAAACACCATATATTTT. Translated: CASLRGSGNTIYF. The full variable domain, with the rest looked up from reference TRBV2 and TRBJ1-3, is EPEVTQTPSHQVTQMGQEVILRCVPISNHLYFYWYRQILGQKVEFLVSFYNNEISEKSEIFDDQFSVERPDGSNFTLKIRSTKLEDSAMYFCASLRGSGNTIYFGEGSWLTVV.

The rearrangement links TRBV12-3 or TRBV12-4 to TRBJ2-4; 8 bases align to TRBD1. CDR3 size: 13 residues. Unmatched junction bases numbered 6, after V lost 6 bases and J lost 8 bases. In DNA, the CDR3 is TGTGCCAGCAGCGACAGGGGAAGGTACATTCAGTACTTC. The encoded protein is CASSDRGRYIQYF.

In this sample, this clone turned up a few times. The J gene is TRBJ2-1, the V gene TRBV7-9, with a possible D match to TRBD2 (5 bases). Germline CDR1 is SEHNR and CDR2 is FQNEAQ (reference sequence). V lost 7 bases to trimming and J lost 8 bases, with 12 bases between them. The CDR3 has 12 amino acids. The CDR3 nucleotides are TGTGCCAGCAACCGTGGGAGCGATGAGCAGTTCTTC. It specifies CASNRGSDEQFF.

The genes are TRBV11-2 and TRBJ2-3; D perhaps matches TRBD2 (5 bases). V lost 5 bases and J 8 bases, leaving 11 bases between the germline ends. CDR1 and CDR2 (germline): SGHAT, FQNNGV. This CDR3 is 12 amino acids long. The CDR3 is CASSLLRGTQYF. CDR3 bases: TGTGCCAGCAGCCTCCTTCGGGGTACGCAGTATTTT.

V usage is TRBV2 and J usage is TRBJ1-1; possible D gene TRBD1, 5 bases. From germline, CDR1 is SNHLY and CDR2 FYNNEI. The CDR3 has 13 residues. Trimming pared 6 bases from V and 10 bases from J, leaving 18 bases between. The CDR3 loop is CASSPNGGDGAFF. CDR3 in DNA: TGTGCCAGCAGCCCTAATGGAGGGGATGGAGCTTTCTTT.

The chain employs TRBV12-3 or TRBV12-4 and TRBJ1-1; TRBD1 aligns across 7 bases. The CDR3 covers 12 residues. Trimming cost V 7 bases and J 5 bases; bases outside gene matches: 4. The CDR3 reads CASKSGGTEAFF. DNA for the CDR3: TGTGCCAGCAAATCAGGGGGGACTGAAGCTTTCTTT.